This entry features one T cell receptor (beta chain) sequence. The sample originates from a study of blood T cell repertoires in COVID-19. This CDR3 region has 14 residues. CDR1 LGHDT and CDR2 YNNKEL come from the germline V gene (reference sequence). The V gene lost 3 bases and the J gene lost 2 bases, with 10 bases spanning the gap. The data were produced by immunoSEQ multiplex PCR, yet TCRdb's version contains in-frame clones alone and is incomplete. The table lists 100,000 to 150,000 clones, 85% to 90% of them singletons. The sequenced material came from peripheral blood. This clonotype was obtained from a man aged 65 to 85 with active or convalescent COVID-19. The gene calls are TRBV3-1 (or the pseudogene TRBV3-2) and TRBJ1-2, with D maybe TRBD1 (5 bases). CDR3 sequence (DNA): TGTGCCAGCAGCCATTCCGACAGAAACTATGGCTACACCTTC. As protein: CASSHSDRNYGYTF.